The next 27 T cell receptor beta chains were all read from a single sample in a study of response to subunit inactivated influenza vaccine. TCRdb reprocessed the RT-PCR reads via MiXCR and lists one record per CDR3 protein. The sample includes roughly 500,000 distinct CDR3 sequences, around 21% of them seen just once. The data were also submitted as part of a second study, on T cells expressing NK-cell markers. That publication notes: TCR beta cDNA was generated via 5'RACE template switching incorporating UMIs.

The material was CD4+ T cells sorted from PBMCs, obtained approximately 12 days after vaccination. These receptors were collected from a man aged 50-60 years who received an inactivated influenza vaccine.

This clonotype was observed a handful of times. The chain combines TRBV7-6 with TRBJ2-5; 11 bases fit TRBD2. The CDR3 is made up of 15 amino acids. Looked up from germline, CDR1 is SGHVS and CDR2 is FNYEAQ. The junction had 3 bases not matched to a gene; V was cut back by 1 base and J by 5 bases. DNA of the CDR3: TGTGCCAGCAGCTTAGGGTCTAGCGGGAGGGAGACCCAGTACTTC. It is translated as CASSLGSSGRETQYF.

The chain carries TRBV20-1 and TRBJ2-7; 10 bases are a match to TRBD2. CDR1 is DFQATT and CDR2 is SNEGSKA in the germline V gene (reference sequence). V lost 3 bases and J lost 1; bases outside the gene matches: 18. The CDR3 spans 19 residues. In nucleotides, the CDR3 is TGCAGTGCTAGTCAGGAGGGGAGCGGGGGGGCCGGGCTGTCCTACGAGCAGTACTTC. This codes for CSASQEGSGGAGLSYEQYF.

This chain uses TRBV6-5 with TRBJ2-1; the match to TRBD2 covers 10 bases. Germline V gene data show CDR1 as MNHEY and CDR2 as SVGAGI. V gave up 4 bases and J gave up 11 bases; unmatched junction bases: 14. The CDR3 is 16 residues long. Written as DNA, the CDR3 is TGTGCCAGCAGTTCACCCTCCGTTGGGACTAGCGCTAAGCAGTTCTTC. Amino acid sequence: CASSSPSVGTSAKQFF.

This clonotype has more than one count but fewer than ten. The chain uses TRBV15 and TRBJ2-7; 7 bases align to TRBD1. Unmatched junction bases numbered 8, after V lost 3 bases and J lost 0 bases. CDR1 LNHNV and CDR2 YYDKDF come from the germline V gene (reference sequence). The CDR3 sequence is 16 residues long. The CDR3 DNA is TGTGCCACCAGCAGCGACACAGGGGTCGTCTCCTACGAGCAGTACTTC. It encodes CATSSDTGVVSYEQYF.

This clonotype has just a few counts. The V and J genes are TRBV6-2 or TRBV6-3 and TRBJ2-1; 7 nucleotides agree with TRBD1. This CDR3 is 15 amino acids long. After removal of 6 bases from V and 1 base from J, the junction contained 6 bases not matched to a gene. Germline V gene lookup returns CDR1 MNHEY and CDR2 SVGEGT. The CDR3 sequence: CASRTTGSSYNEQFF. The CDR3, as DNA: TGTGCCAGCAGAACGACAGGGTCATCCTACAATGAGCAGTTCTTC.

This clonotype appeared a few times. V usage is TRBV11-2 and J usage is TRBJ2-5, with D unresolved. Germline loops: CDR1 SGHAT, CDR2 FQNNGV. The CDR3 runs 14 residues. V lost 2 bases to trimming and J lost 0 bases, with 7 bases between them. The CDR3, as DNA: TGTGCCAGCAGCTTACAGGTTTACCAAGAGACCCAGTACTTC. Amino acids: CASSLQVYQETQYF.

A few counts support this clonotype. V and J are TRBV5-5 and TRBJ2-1; D not certain. The V end was cut by 4 bases, the J end by 9 bases, with 14 bases between. The CDR3 length is 13 residues. Germline V gene data show CDR1 as SGHKS and CDR2 as YYEKEE (reference sequence). DNA for the CDR3: TGTGCCAGCAGCCCCGACATTCTACGTGAGCAGTTCTTC. Residues: CASSPDILREQFF.

The chain joins TRBV9 to TRBJ2-3; D is possibly TRBD1 (6 bases). Germline V gives CDR1 SGDLS, CDR2 YYNGEE. The ends were cut back, 0 bases at V and 5 bases at J, with 7 bases in the middle. The CDR3 runs 13 residues. The chain's CDR3 is CASSVVQGDTQYF. As DNA, the CDR3 is TGTGCCAGCAGCGTAGTACAGGGAGATACGCAGTATTTT.

The V gene is TRBV29-1, the J gene TRBJ2-7, with D possibly being TRBD1 or TRBD2 (5 bases each). Germline V gene data show CDR1 as SQVTM and CDR2 as ANQGSEA. The CDR3 covers 11 residues. The V end was cut by 6 bases, the J end by 6 bases, with 12 bases between. The CDR3 reads CSVKGDGEQYF. In DNA, the CDR3 is TGCAGCGTGAAAGGGGACGGCGAGCAGTACTTC.

This clonotype was observed many times. The V and J genes are TRBV14 and TRBJ2-7; no clear D gene. The CDR3 contains 16 residues. With 6 bases removed from V and 3 bases from J, the gap between germline ends came to 21 bases. Germline V gene data show CDR1 as SGHDN and CDR2 as FVKESK. This CDR3 reads CASSPQYLTWDYEQYF. In nucleotides, the CDR3 is TGTGCCAGCAGTCCTCAGTACTTGACATGGGACTACGAGCAGTACTTC.

J is TRBJ2-5 and V is TRBV29-1; D unclear. The germline V and J ends were trimmed by 5 bases and 7 bases, with 8 bases remaining between them. The CDR3 is 10 amino acids. The germline CDR1 and CDR2 sequences are SQVTM and ANQGSEA. CDR3 nucleotide sequence: TGCAGCGTTAAGGGCGCGACCCAGTACTTC. Translation gives CSVKGATQYF.

The V call is TRBV13, the J call TRBJ2-7; 11 nucleotides agree with TRBD2. The junction had 15 bases not matched to a gene; V was cut back by 6 bases and J by 2 bases. CDR1 PRHDT and CDR2 FYEKMQ come from the germline V gene (reference sequence). This CDR3 contains 18 residues. CDR3 DNA sequence: TGTGCCAGCAGACCCACGGGACAGAGACTAGCGGGACCCTACGAGCAGTACTTC. This codes for CASRPTGQRLAGPYEQYF.

This clonotype appeared a single time. The genes are TRBV11-2 and TRBJ2-1, with D unresolved. Germline V gene sequence: CDR1 SGHAT, CDR2 FQNNGV. Trimming pared 5 bases from V and 1 base from J, leaving 21 bases between. The CDR3 has 18 amino acids. CDR3 region: CASSTHRVEIGSYNEQFF. In DNA form, the CDR3 reads TGTGCCAGCAGCACCCACCGGGTAGAAATTGGGTCCTACAATGAGCAGTTCTTC.

The chain is built from TRBV7-9 and TRBJ2-7; no firm D call. CDR1 and CDR2 (germline): SEHNR, FQNEAQ (reference sequence). This CDR3 has 14 amino acids. V gave up 1 base and J gave up 5 bases, with 12 bases separating them. The CDR3 DNA reads as TGTGCCAGCAGCTTAGGGACCCTGGGCCACGAGCAGTACTTC. Its translation is CASSLGTLGHEQYF.

The chain combines TRBV24-1 with TRBJ2-1; 7 bases map to TRBD2. The ends lost 3 bases at V and 8 bases at J; junction bases unmatched: 9. Germline V gives CDR1 KGHDR, CDR2 SFDVKD. There are 15 residues in the CDR3. This CDR3 reads CATSDAGVNSYEQFF. The CDR3 nucleotides are TGTGCCACCAGTGATGCGGGAGTTAATTCCTATGAGCAGTTCTTC.

This clonotype was seen more than once but under ten times. V and J are TRBV4-2 and TRBJ1-2; possibly TRBD1 for D (6 bases). Per the germline V gene, CDR1 is LGHNA and CDR2 is YNFKEQ. Deletions cut 1 base from V and 4 bases from J, with 19 bases between. There are 17 residues in the CDR3. CDR3 loop: CASSQAPSQGSSYGYTF. CDR3 coding DNA: TGTGCCAGCAGCCAAGCCCCATCACAGGGATCCAGCTATGGCTACACCTTC.

The rearrangement links TRBV10-3 to TRBJ2-5, with TRBD1 matching 10 bases. The CDR3 runs 15 residues. The V gene end was trimmed by 4 bases and the J gene end by 4 bases; junction bases not matched to a gene: 6. Germline loops: CDR1 ENHRY, CDR2 SYGVKD. This chain's CDR3 is CAISGDRGGSETQYF. CDR3 in DNA: TGTGCCATCAGTGGGGACAGGGGCGGCTCAGAGACCCAGTACTTC.

This chain links TRBV21-1 with TRBJ2-1; the table's D call, TRBD2, has no DNA check behind it. TRBV21-1 is a listed pseudogene. This CDR3 region has 14 residues. The CDR3 sequence: CASSPLAGGNEQFF. Written as DNA, the CDR3 is TGTGCCAGCAGCCCCCTAGCGGGGGGGAATGAGCAGTTCTTC.

This clonotype was detected only a few times. The rearrangement uses TRBV12-3 or TRBV12-4 and TRBJ1-1; the match to TRBD1 covers 8 bases. There are 16 residues in the CDR3. V was clipped by 0 bases and J by 1 base; unmatched bases: 4. CDR3 region: CASSLAQGASNTEAFF. In DNA form, the CDR3 reads TGTGCCAGCAGTTTAGCGCAGGGGGCTTCGAACACTGAAGCTTTCTTT.

The chain recombines TRBV29-1 with TRBJ1-2; a possible D gene is TRBD1 (6 bases). This CDR3 comprises 14 residues. Germline lookup yields CDR1 SQVTM and CDR2 ANQGSEA. V dropped 7 bases and J dropped 3 bases, with 18 bases sitting between them. The CDR3: CSAQSRGRDYGYTF. CDR3 sequence (DNA): TGCAGCGCCCAATCCAGGGGAAGGGACTATGGCTACACCTTC.

This clonotype was seen ten or more times. The CDR3 bases are TGTGCCAGCAGTTTAGGCAGGGTCACTAATGAAAAACTGTTTTTT. Translating it yields CASSLGRVTNEKLFF. V and J are TRBV12-3 or TRBV12-4 and TRBJ1-4; D perhaps matches TRBD1 (5 bases). V lost 1 base and J lost 2, with 8 bases in between. The CDR3 spans 15 residues.

This clonotype was picked up a small number of times. The chain links TRBV20-1 to TRBJ2-5; D tentatively reads TRBD1 or TRBD2 (6 bases each). CDR1 DFQATT and CDR2 SNEGSKA come from the germline V gene (reference sequence). Trimming cost V 6 bases and J 5 bases, with 13 bases left between them. The CDR3 contains 12 residues. CDR3 sequence reads: CSAGGVGETQYF. CDR3 nucleotides: TGCAGTGCGGGGGGCGTTGGGGAGACCCAGTACTTC.

This clonotype was found a few times. The CDR3 loop is CASSLGAGAEAFF. The CDR3 DNA is TGCGCCAGCAGCTTGGGGGCGGGGGCGGAAGCTTTCTTT. V gene TRBV5-1 combines with J gene TRBJ1-1, with a weak D call TRBD1 (6 bases). Per germline, CDR1 SGHRS and CDR2 YFSETQ. The CDR3 is made up of 13 amino acids. V lost 0 bases to trimming and J lost 8 bases, with 11 bases between them.

The chain carries TRBV5-1 and TRBJ2-3, with D hard to call. This CDR3 spans 14 amino acids. Germline V gene sequence: CDR1 SGHRS, CDR2 YFSETQ. Trimming left V 0 bases short and J 10 bases short, with 15 bases between. The CDR3 spells CASSLAGSPAAQYF. DNA of the CDR3: TGCGCCAGCAGCTTGGCCGGGTCCCCGGCTGCGCAGTATTTT.

This chain joins TRBV10-3 and TRBJ1-1, with a possible D match to TRBD1 (5 bases). Germline V CDR1 and CDR2: ENHRY, SYGVKD. This CDR3 is built from 13 residues. Trimming left V 3 bases short and J 10 bases short, with 15 bases between. Here the CDR3 reads CAISDQGSAGAFF. The DNA for the CDR3 is TGTGCCATCAGTGACCAGGGTTCAGCGGGAGCTTTCTTT.

This clonotype showed up many times. This rearrangement joins TRBV10-1 to TRBJ1-5, with 9 bases fitting TRBD1. CDR1 WNHNN and CDR2 SYGVQD come from the germline V gene (reference sequence). The CDR3 has 19 amino acids. V shed 6 bases and J 2 bases; nucleotides not matched to a gene: 17. The CDR3 sequence: CASSRSSRDRVFGNQPQHF. The CDR3 nucleotides read TGCGCCAGCAGCAGATCCTCCCGGGACAGGGTTTTCGGCAATCAGCCCCAGCATTTT.

This sequence joins TRBV6-2 or TRBV6-3 and TRBJ1-2; 9 bases align to TRBD1. V was pared by 6 bases and J by 1 base, with 9 bases of the junction left unmatched. The CDR3 loop spans 16 amino acids. The germline V gene encodes CDR1 MNHEY and CDR2 SVGEGT. The CDR3 DNA reads as TGTGCCAGCAGACCCGGACAGGGGTTGGGTAACTATGGCTACACCTTC. This gives the protein CASRPGQGLGNYGYTF.